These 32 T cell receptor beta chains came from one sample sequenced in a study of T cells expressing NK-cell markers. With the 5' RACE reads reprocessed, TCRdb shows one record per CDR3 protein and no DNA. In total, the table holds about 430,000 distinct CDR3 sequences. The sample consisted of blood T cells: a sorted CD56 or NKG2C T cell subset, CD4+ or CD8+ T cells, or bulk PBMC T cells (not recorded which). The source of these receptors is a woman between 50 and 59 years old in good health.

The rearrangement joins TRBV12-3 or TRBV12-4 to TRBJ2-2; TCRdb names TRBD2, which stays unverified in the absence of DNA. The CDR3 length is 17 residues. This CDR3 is CASSSPLTARRAGELFF.

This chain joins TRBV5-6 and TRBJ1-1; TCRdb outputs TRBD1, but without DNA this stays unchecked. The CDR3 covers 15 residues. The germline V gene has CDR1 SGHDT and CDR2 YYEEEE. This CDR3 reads CASSLGDRGLTEAFF.

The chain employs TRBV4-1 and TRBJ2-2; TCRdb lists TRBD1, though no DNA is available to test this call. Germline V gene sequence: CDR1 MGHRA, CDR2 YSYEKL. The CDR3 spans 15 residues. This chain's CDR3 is CASSPGQGYSGELFF.

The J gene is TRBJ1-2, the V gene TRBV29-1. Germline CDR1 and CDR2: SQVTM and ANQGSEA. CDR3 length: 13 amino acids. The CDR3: CSVDVGTHYGYTF.

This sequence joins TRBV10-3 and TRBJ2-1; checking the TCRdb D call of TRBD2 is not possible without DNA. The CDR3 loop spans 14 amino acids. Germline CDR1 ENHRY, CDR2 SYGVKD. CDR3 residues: CAISGPGPLGEQFF.

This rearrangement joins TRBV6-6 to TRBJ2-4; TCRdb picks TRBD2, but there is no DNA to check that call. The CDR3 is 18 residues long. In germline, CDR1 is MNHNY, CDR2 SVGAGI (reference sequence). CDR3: CASSSVSATSLAKNIQYF.

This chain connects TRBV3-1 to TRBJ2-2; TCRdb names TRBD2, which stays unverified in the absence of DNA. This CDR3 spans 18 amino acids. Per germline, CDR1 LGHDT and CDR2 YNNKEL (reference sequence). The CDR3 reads CASSQGPVSPPRTGELFF.

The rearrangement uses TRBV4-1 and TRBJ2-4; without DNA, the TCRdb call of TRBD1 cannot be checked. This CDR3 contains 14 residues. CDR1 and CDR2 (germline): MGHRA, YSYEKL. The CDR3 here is CASSQVAGPEFQYF.

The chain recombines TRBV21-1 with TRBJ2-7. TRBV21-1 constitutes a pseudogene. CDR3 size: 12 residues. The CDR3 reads CASSETRSEQYF.

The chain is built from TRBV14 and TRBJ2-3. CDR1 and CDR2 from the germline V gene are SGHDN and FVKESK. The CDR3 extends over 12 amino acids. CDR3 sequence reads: CASSQVPDTQYF.

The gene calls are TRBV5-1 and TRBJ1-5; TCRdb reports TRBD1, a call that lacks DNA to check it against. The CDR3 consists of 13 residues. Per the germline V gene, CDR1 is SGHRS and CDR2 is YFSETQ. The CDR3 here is CASRTAHNQPQHF.

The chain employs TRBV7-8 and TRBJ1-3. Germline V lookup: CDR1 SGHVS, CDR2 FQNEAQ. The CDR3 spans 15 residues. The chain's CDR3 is CASSPRRVTGNTIYF.

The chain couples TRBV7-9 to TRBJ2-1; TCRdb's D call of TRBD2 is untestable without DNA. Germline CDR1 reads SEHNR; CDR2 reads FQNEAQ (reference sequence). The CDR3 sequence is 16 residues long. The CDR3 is CASGPTARSSYNEQFF.

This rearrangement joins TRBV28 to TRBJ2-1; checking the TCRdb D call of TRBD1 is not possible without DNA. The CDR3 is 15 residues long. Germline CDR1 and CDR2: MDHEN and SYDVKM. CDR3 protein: CASSLGRGRNNEQFF.

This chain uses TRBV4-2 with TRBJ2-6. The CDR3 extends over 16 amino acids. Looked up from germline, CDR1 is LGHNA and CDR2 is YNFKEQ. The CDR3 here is CASSQERTSGANVLTF.

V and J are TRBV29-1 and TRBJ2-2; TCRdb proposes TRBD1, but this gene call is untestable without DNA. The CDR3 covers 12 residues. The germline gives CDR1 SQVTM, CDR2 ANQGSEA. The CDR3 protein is CSVGIGVGELFF.

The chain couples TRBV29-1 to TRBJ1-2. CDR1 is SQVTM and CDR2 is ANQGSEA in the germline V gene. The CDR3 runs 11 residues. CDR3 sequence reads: CSHTGVYGYTF.

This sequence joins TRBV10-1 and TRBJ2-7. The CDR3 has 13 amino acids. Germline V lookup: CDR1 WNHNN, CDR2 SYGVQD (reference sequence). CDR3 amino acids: CASSESRTHEQYF.

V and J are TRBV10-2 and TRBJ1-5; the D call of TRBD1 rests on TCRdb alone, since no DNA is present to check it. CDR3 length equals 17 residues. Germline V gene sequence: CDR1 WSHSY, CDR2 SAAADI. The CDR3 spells CASSESGQGNSNQPQHF.

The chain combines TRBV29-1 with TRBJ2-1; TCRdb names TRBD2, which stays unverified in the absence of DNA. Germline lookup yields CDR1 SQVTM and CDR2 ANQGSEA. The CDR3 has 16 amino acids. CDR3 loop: CSVDFFGRVIDNEQFF.

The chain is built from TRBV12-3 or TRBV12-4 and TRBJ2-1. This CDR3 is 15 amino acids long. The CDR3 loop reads CASTWGRASYNEQFF.

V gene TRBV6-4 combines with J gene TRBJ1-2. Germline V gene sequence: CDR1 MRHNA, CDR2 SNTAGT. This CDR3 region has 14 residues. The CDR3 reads CASSVDTFNYGYTF.

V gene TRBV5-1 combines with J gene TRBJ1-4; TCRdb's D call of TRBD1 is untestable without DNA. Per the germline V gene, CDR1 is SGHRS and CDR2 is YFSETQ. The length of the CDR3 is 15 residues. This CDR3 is CASSPRQGRDEKLFF.

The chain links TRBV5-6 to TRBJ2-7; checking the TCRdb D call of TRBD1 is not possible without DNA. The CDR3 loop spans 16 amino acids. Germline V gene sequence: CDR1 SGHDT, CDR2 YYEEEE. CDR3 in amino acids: CASSLGGTGGYYEQYF.

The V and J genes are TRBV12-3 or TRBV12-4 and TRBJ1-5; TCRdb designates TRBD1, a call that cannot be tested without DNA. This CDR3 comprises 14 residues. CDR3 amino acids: CASSPPPSGQPQHF.

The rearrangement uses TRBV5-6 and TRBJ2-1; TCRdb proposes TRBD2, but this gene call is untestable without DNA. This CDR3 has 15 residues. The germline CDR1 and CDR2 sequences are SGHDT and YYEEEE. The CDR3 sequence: CASSSGTSGTNEQFF.

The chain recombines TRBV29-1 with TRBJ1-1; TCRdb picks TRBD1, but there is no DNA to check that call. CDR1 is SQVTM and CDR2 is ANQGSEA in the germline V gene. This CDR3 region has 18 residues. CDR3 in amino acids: CSARDRGLIPSKNTEAFF.

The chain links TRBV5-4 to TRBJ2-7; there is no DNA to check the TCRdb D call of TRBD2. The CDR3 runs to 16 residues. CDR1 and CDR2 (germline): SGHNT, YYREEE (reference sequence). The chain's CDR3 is CASSLAGSGRSGEQYF.

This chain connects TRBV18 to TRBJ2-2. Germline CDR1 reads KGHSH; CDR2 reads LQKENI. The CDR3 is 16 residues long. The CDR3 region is CASSPPGSENTGELFF.

The CDR3 loop reads CATSDPRGARKETQYF. This chain joins TRBV24-1 and TRBJ2-5; with no DNA, the TCRdb D assignment of TRBD1 cannot be verified. CDR3 size: 16 residues. Germline-derived CDR1 and CDR2 are KGHDR and SFDVKD.

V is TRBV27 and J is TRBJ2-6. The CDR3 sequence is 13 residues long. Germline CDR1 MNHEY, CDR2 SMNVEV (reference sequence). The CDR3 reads CASRIHGANVLTF. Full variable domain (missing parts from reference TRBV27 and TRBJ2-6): EAQVTQNPRYLITVTGKKLTVTCSQNMNHEYMSWYRQDPGLGLRQIYYSMNVEVTDKGDVPEGYKVSRKEKRNFPLILESPSPNQTSLYFCASRIHGANVLTFGAGSRLTVL.

CDR3: CASSLVEGLDTQYF. The gene calls are TRBV12-3 or TRBV12-4 and TRBJ2-3; checking the TCRdb D call of TRBD2 is not possible without DNA. The CDR3 consists of 14 residues.